This T cell receptor beta chain was captured in a study of T cell responses to AZD1222 COVID-19 vaccine. Study results and limitations: Following two doses of AZD1222, Spike-specific TCR breadth and depth rose. Donors skewed white British and female; clonal diversity was possibly underestimated. Repertoire sampling occurred only after the peak T cell response.

Regarding this clone: Its antigen is unidentified.

Some clones are missing from TCRdb's copy, which holds only in-frame ones; the method was immunoSEQ multiplex PCR. The data show over 100,000 clones, with 80% to 95% seen just once and approximately 4.8% held by the top ten. This sample comprised peripheral blood, obtained on day 0 of AZD1222 vaccination. This sequence originates from an adult in good health.

The DNA of the CDR3 is TGTGCCAGCAGTGATCAGACGACAAGCAATCAGCCCCAGCATTTT. This encodes CASSDQTTSNQPQHF. This chain links TRBV2 with TRBJ1-5, with no clear D. This CDR3 is built from 15 residues. V was cut by 3 bases and J by 1 base, with 10 bases left in between. Germline lookup yields CDR1 SNHLY and CDR2 FYNNEI.